This T cell receptor beta chain was obtained from a study of shared clonotypes between healthy human individuals (TCRdb year 2020). Background on the whole study: A few men and a couple of women, aged 18 to 49 years, made up the cohort. Each donor's leukapheresis produced roughly between roughly 0.85 and 10 billion PBMCs. Per donor, three plates each were used for CD4 naive and CD4 memory, two for CD8 naive, and one for CD8 memory. To increase sequencing depth and limit assay-specific biases, TCR repertoire library preparation and sequencing were carried out by different laboratories using diverse techniques. To estimate repertoire size and how much clonotypes are shared between individuals, the study performed deep sequencing of blood TCR repertoires from a handful of healthy adults.

TCR CDR3 regions were amplified from genomic DNA by multiplex PCR using the deep immunoSEQ assay. For each cell subset, the extracted genomic DNA was distributed evenly across all wells of several immunoSEQ 96-well plates, and each plate served as one replicate. For sorted subsets, each replicate PCR was loaded with around 220 ng genomic DNA, equivalent to about 30,000 T cell genomes. Purified libraries were measured with a Qubit 3.0 fluorometer, size-checked on a Bioanalyzer 2100, and measured again with the KAPA Library Quantification kit. Every immunoSEQ 96-well plate was sequenced on a separate single-read 150-cycle Illumina NextSeq 550 flow cell. On the study's bioinformatics: Because only junctional sequences without quality scores were contained in the immunoSEQ output, filtering matching that applied to full-length reads could not be performed. To assign V/J genes and CDR3, sequences were annotated using PyIR, a Python wrapper for IgBLAST v1.9, with IMGT germline references. Any read was removed if the V/J assignment was weak (E-value above 1e-6), the CDR3 was missing, or the read contained stop codons, out-of-frame junctions, or ambiguous translated residues. V3J clonotypes were defined as sequences sharing an identical inferred V gene, J gene, and CDR3 amino acid sequence. To compute the percentage overlap between repertoires, the number of shared unique clonotypes was divided by the size of the smaller repertoire. RTK rarefaction, the Chao1 estimator, and Recon v2.1 estimates of unobserved clonotypes were used to assess repertoire richness. For all TCRbeta clonotypes obtained by the gDNA method from a few donors, generation probabilities were computed with OLGA. Drawn from immuneACCESS, this table holds only the in-frame rearrangements with V and J called that TCRdb kept. Clones are partly lost; checked studies trace under half to an unresolved V gene and leave the rest unexplained. V and J calls and clone size are those listed in that table; D and trimming were worked out from the DNA. Within this sample are about 1.5 million clones, with approximately 98% of them counted one time only. In total, the top ten clones hold roughly 0.4% of the sample.

The donors were healthy, HIV-negative adults with no recently reported acute infections or vaccinations. Every donor was a Caucasian adult residing in Nashville, Tennessee, USA. Magnetic negative selection was used to enrich CD4+ T cells, after which naive cells were positively selected on CD45RA and the negative fraction became the memory subset. After blood collection by leukapheresis, PBMCs were isolated using Ficoll-Histopaque density gradient centrifugation and then cryopreserved in the vapor phase of liquid nitrogen. Analytical flow cytometry was used to check the purity and quantity of each magnetically sorted T cell population. Each sorted fraction had its genomic DNA isolated and then quantified by UV absorbance on a Nanodrop 2000c. General conclusions and limits of the study: Pairwise subsampling indicated that sequencing depth was expected to affect the degree of clonotype sharing among donors. The genetic and exposure-history diversity represented was limited by the small number of donors. Clonotypes shared by all four sorted-subset donors showed higher generation probabilities than non-shared clonotypes. When several donors were compared, the shared fraction of clonotypes was 5% to 6.5% for naive CD4, 3.5% to 4% for naive CD8, 2% to 2.5% for memory CD4, and 0.4% for memory CD8. Estimated clonotype richness was generally larger for naive than for memory subsets. Only blood was sampled, and tissue TCR repertoires likely differ from those in blood. Even with the large sequencing depth, rarefaction of the sorted-subset datasets indicated that sequencing was incomplete.

CDR1 and CDR2 (MGHRA, YSYEKL) derive from the germline V gene. The junction shows trimming of 4 bases on V and 4 bases on J, and the gene matches do not reach 11 bases of it. The CDR3 runs 17 amino acids, cysteine and phenylalanine included. The entry retains the CDR3 DNA only, 51 bases that are in frame from base 1. Concerning this clone itself: It has no known antigen specificity. No base quality values were provided; no much bigger clone lies one nucleotide off.

The specimen sequenced was naive CD4+ T cells sorted from blood. Reading the label with the study, this specimen's cell subset or site is: CD45RA+ positively selected. The chain couples TRBV4-1 to TRBJ2-5; 11 central nucleotides agree with TRBD2. The clonotype originates from a young man in good health. The DNA reads TGCGCCAGCAGCCCTGGGCTAGCGGGAGGTGGGGGAGAGACCCAGTACTTC. This is translated as CASSPGLAGGGGETQYF.